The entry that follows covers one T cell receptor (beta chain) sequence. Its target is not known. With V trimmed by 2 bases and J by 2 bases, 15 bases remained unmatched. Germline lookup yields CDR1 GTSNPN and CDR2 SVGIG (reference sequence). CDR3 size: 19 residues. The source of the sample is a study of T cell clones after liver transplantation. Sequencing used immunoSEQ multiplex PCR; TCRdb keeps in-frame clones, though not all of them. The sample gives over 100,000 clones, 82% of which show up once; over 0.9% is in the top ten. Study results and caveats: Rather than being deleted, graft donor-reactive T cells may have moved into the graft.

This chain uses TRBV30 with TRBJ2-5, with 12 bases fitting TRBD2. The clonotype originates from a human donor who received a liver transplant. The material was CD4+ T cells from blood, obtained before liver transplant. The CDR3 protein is CAWSPLKLAGGIPQETQYF. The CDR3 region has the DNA TGTGCCTGGAGTCCCCTCAAACTAGCGGGAGGCATTCCTCAAGAGACCCAGTACTTC. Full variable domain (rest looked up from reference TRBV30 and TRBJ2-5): SQTIHQWPATLVQPVGSPLSLECTVEGTSNPNLYWYRQAAGRGLQLLFYSVGIGQISSEVPQNLSASRPQDRQFILSSKKLLLSDSGFYLCAWSPLKLAGGIPQETQYFGPGTRLLVL.